The entry below gives a single TCR beta chain sequence along with its context. Its matching antigen is unknown. These data originate in a study of graft-versus-host responses after intestinal transplantation. Overall study context: Every recipient had anti-thymocyte globulin induction and 2 to 4 years of tacrolimus plus steroids.

Study-wide findings and caveats: In patients with graft-donor T cell macrochimerism, allograft graft-versus-host to host-versus-graft clonal ratios were high. GvH clones detected in recipient marrow included some appearing first in ileum or blood. The highest levels of circulating GvH clones went along with early declines in HvG clones after transplant.

TCRdb keeps only in-frame clones here, not all; method: immunoSEQ multiplex PCR. The data show fewer than 95,000 clones, with around 93% seen just once and about 0.4% held by the top ten. From germline, CDR1 is SGHTA and CDR2 FQGTGA. V gave up 5 bases and J gave up 4 bases; unmatched junction bases: 4. The CDR3 has 15 amino acids. The starting material was unstimulated CD8+ T cells sorted from spleen or lymph node cells, obtained before transplant. The source is a human donor who was the organ donor for an intestinal transplant. The V gene is TRBV7-3, the J gene TRBJ2-1; the match to TRBD2 covers 11 bases. Here the CDR3 reads CASSPIAGGYNEQFF. Here the CDR3 DNA reads TGTGCCAGCAGCCCCATAGCGGGGGGGTACAATGAGCAGTTCTTC.